These 2 T cell receptor beta chains originate from one sample sequenced in a study of identical twins. From the 5' RACE reads, TCRdb called clonotypes with MiXCR, one entry per CDR3 protein. The repertoire consists of a few hundred thousand distinct CDR3 sequences, with about 8.1% occurring once and the leading ten covering approximately 2.1%. The same sample was also studied in work on yellow fever vaccine responses in identical twins.

The sequencing sample was made of memory (CD45RO+) T cells sorted from blood. Receptor source: a woman under 30 in good health.

This clonotype was detected ten times or more. V gene TRBV5-1 combines with J gene TRBJ2-2; TRBD1 might be the D (5 bases). V was trimmed by 5 bases and J by 1 base, leaving 9 bases between them. Germline V lookup: CDR1 SGHRS, CDR2 YFSETQ. This CDR3 spans 14 amino acids. CDR3 in DNA: TGCGCCAGCAGGGATACAGGGAACACCGGGGAGCTGTTTTTT. Translated: CASRDTGNTGELFF.

The table lists this clonotype with a few counts. V gene TRBV6-1 combines with J gene TRBJ2-7, with D hard to call. V lost 6 bases and J 4 bases, leaving 13 bases between the germline ends. CDR1 is MNHNS, CDR2 SASEGT, per germline. The CDR3 loop spans 13 amino acids. CDR3 DNA: TGTGCCAGCAGGACCACGGGTGGGTACGAGCAGTACTTC. Translating gives CASRTTGGYEQYF.